Presented here are 8 T cell receptor beta chains from one specimen sequenced in a study of cytomegalovirus exposure and HLA in healthy donors. PCR amplification relied on 60 Vbeta primers (plus 13 Jbeta primers). Sequencing used immunoSEQ multiplex PCR; TCRdb keeps in-frame clones, though not all of them. The repertoire holds 140,000 to 150,000 clones, with roughly four fifths as singletons. Sequenced input: PBMCs. The receptors here all came from a man in his thirties or forties in good health and CMV-seronegative.

This sequence joins TRBV7-2 and TRBJ2-5, with 7 bases matching TRBD2. The CDR3 length is 15 residues. Losses at the gene ends were 1 base for V and 4 bases for J; bases not matched to a gene: 6. Germline V gene data show CDR1 as SGHTA and CDR2 as FQGNSA. The CDR3 region has the DNA TGTGCCAGCAGCTTAGGGGAGGGAGCTGGAGAGACCCAGTACTTC. Encoded protein: CASSLGEGAGETQYF.

The genes are TRBV19 and TRBJ2-3; 9 nucleotides line up with TRBD2. This CDR3 is 14 amino acids long. Trimming at V came to 3 bases and at J to 4 bases, leaving 2 bases not matched to a gene. Germline V gives CDR1 LNHDA, CDR2 SQIVND (reference sequence). The CDR3 DNA is TGTGCCAGTAGTATGGCGGGGGGGCCAGATACGCAGTATTTT. Protein product: CASSMAGGPDTQYF.

The J gene is TRBJ1-5, the V gene TRBV7-2, with D perhaps TRBD1 (5 bases). The CDR3 contains 15 residues. V lost 4 bases and J lost 3, with 13 bases in between. Looked up from germline, CDR1 is SGHTA and CDR2 is FQGNSA. In DNA form, the CDR3 reads TGTGCCAGCAGCTGGGACGGGGGACCCAATCAGCCCCAGCATTTT. It translates to CASSWDGGPNQPQHF.

V and J are TRBV4-2 and TRBJ1-5; the D is unclear. The length of the CDR3 is 13 residues. Germline values: CDR1 LGHNA, CDR2 YNFKEQ. With 2 bases removed from V and 6 bases from J, the gap between germline ends came to 8 bases. This chain's CDR3 is CASSQRGGQPQHF. The CDR3 DNA is TGTGCCAGCAGCCAACGTGGCGGTCAGCCCCAGCATTTT.

This clone came up a few times. The CDR3 DNA follows: TGTGCCAGCGGTAGGGAGGCGGCCTTTTCCTACAATGAGCAGTTCTTC. Its translation is CASGREAAFSYNEQFF. The chain combines TRBV9 with TRBJ2-1, with a weak D call TRBD2 (6 bases). This CDR3 region has 16 residues. Trimming pared 7 bases from V and 1 base from J, leaving 18 bases between. Per germline, CDR1 SGDLS and CDR2 YYNGEE.

This rearrangement joins TRBV4-2 to TRBJ1-5, with 7 bases that match TRBD1. The J segment lost 3 bases and the V segment lost 3 bases, leaving 5 bases of the junction unmatched. The CDR3 has 15 amino acids. Germline values: CDR1 LGHNA, CDR2 YNFKEQ. The CDR3: CASSHRTGDNQPQHF. The CDR3 bases are TGTGCCAGCAGCCACCGGACAGGTGACAATCAGCCCCAGCATTTT.

The rearrangement joins TRBV4-1 to TRBJ1-3, with D unclear. This CDR3 is 16 amino acids long. The V gene's germline CDR1 is MGHRA and CDR2 YSYEKL. V gave up 0 bases and J gave up 0 bases, with 9 bases separating them. CDR3 bases: TGCGCCAGCAGCCAAGATCCAGGTCCCTCTGGAAACACCATATATTTT. Its translation: CASSQDPGPSGNTIYF.

V and J are TRBV25-1 and TRBJ2-1; the D gene is possibly TRBD2 (6 bases). Germline CDR1 and CDR2: MGHDK and SYGVNS. V lost 1 base and J lost 6, with 13 bases in between. This CDR3 region has 15 residues. The chain's CDR3 is CASSESGSRGNEQFF. CDR3 nucleotides: TGTGCCAGCAGTGAATCCGGGTCGCGGGGCAATGAGCAGTTCTTC. Drawing the rest from reference TRBV25-1 and TRBJ2-1, the complete variable domain is EADIYQTPRYLVIGTGKKITLECSQTMGHDKMYWYQQDPGMELHLIHYSYGVNSTEKGDLSSESTVSRIRTEHFPLTLESARPSHTSQYLCASSESGSRGNEQFFGPGTRLTVL.